These 22 T cell receptor beta chains were sequenced from one sample in a study of blood T cells in healthy people across ages. A sample-barcoded 5' primer and a J-beta primer mix were used in a second PCR of roughly 7 to 12 cycles. TCRdb passed the 5' RACE reads through MiXCR, listing each CDR3 protein once. The sample includes 2 million or so distinct CDR3 sequences, roughly 52% of them seen just once. Sequenced sample: blood. The source is a woman aged 40 to 50 in good health.

This clonotype has only one observation. This chain joins TRBV20-1 and TRBJ2-5; 9 bases are a match to TRBD2. This CDR3 region has 14 residues. The germline CDR1 and CDR2 sequences are DFQATT and SNEGSKA (reference sequence). With V trimmed by 3 bases and J by 2 bases, 4 bases remained unmatched. The CDR3 here is CSARIAGAQETQYF. As DNA, the CDR3 is TGCAGTGCTAGGATAGCGGGGGCACAAGAGACCCAGTACTTC.

The V call is TRBV29-1, the J call TRBJ1-1; possible D gene TRBD1, 6 bases. The ends were cut back, 5 bases at V and 4 bases at J, with 8 bases in the middle. Germline V lookup: CDR1 SQVTM, CDR2 ANQGSEA. This CDR3 region has 11 residues. The CDR3 sequence: CSVPGVTEAFF. DNA for the CDR3: TGCAGCGTTCCAGGGGTCACTGAAGCTTTCTTT.

This clonotype occurred a few times. This chain joins TRBV4-1 and TRBJ2-7, with D perhaps assigned TRBD1 or TRBD2 (6 bases each). Germline V gives CDR1 MGHRA, CDR2 YSYEKL. V was clipped by 8 bases and J by 1 base, with 18 bases between them. The CDR3 has 15 amino acids. CDR3 amino acids: CASGRGWGESYEQYF. CDR3 DNA sequence: TGCGCCAGCGGAAGGGGGTGGGGGGAATCCTACGAGCAGTACTTC.

In this sample, this clonotype turned up a few times. This chain uses TRBV6-2 or TRBV6-3 with TRBJ2-7; D unresolved. Germline V CDR1 and CDR2: MNHEY, SVGEGT. Trimming cost V 6 bases and J 6 bases, with 12 bases left between them. The CDR3 loop spans 12 amino acids. In nucleotides, the CDR3 is TGTGCCAGCAGCCGGGCTCGAGGCGAGCAGTACTTC. Protein product: CASSRARGEQYF.

The chain links TRBV5-1 to TRBJ2-5, with D possibly being TRBD1 or TRBD2 (6 bases each). Trimming took 2 bases from V and 4 from J, leaving 12 bases between them. The CDR3 sequence is 14 residues long. CDR1 and CDR2 (germline): SGHRS, YFSETQ. CDR3 region: CASSFRGSGETQYF. The CDR3 DNA follows: TGCGCCAGCAGCTTCAGGGGTAGCGGAGAGACCCAGTACTTC.

The gene calls are TRBV6-5 and TRBJ1-2; 9 bases are a match to TRBD1. J was trimmed by 2 bases and V by 8 bases; bases with no gene match: 3. From germline, CDR1 is MNHEY and CDR2 SVGAGI. This CDR3 has 13 amino acids. As DNA, the CDR3 is TGTGCCAGCCAAGGGACAGGGAACTATGGCTACACCTTC. It yields the protein CASQGTGNYGYTF.

This clonotype was recorded a few times. The CDR3 DNA sequence: TGTGCCAGCAGTTACTCCAGGCGGGGCCCCATGGGCGAGCAGTACTTC. Residues: CASSYSRRGPMGEQYF. The V call is TRBV6-2 or TRBV6-3, the J call TRBJ2-7, with D possibly matching TRBD2 (6 bases). CDR3 size: 16 residues. The germline CDR1 and CDR2 sequences are MNHEY and SVGEGT. Between the trimmed V and J ends, which lost 0 bases and 6 bases, there was a span of 18 bases.

This clonotype was recorded a few times. This rearrangement joins TRBV20-1 to TRBJ2-1, with 12 bases fitting TRBD2. J lost 6 bases, V lost 5 bases, and 5 bases had no gene match. Germline V gene lookup returns CDR1 DFQATT and CDR2 SNEGSKA (reference sequence). The CDR3 runs 14 residues. The CDR3 here is CSAPTSGGTNEQFF. The CDR3 coding sequence is TGCAGTGCTCCCACTAGCGGGGGGACCAATGAGCAGTTCTTC.

The chain couples TRBV3-1 to TRBJ2-1; D possibly corresponds to TRBD2 (6 bases). This CDR3 comprises 17 residues. The V gene lost 1 base and the J gene lost 3 bases, with 16 bases spanning the gap. Germline loops: CDR1 LGHDT, CDR2 YNNKEL (reference sequence). Written as DNA, the CDR3 is TGTGCCAGCAGCCAAGGTATGGCGGGGACCTTCTACAATGAGCAGTTCTTC. Protein sequence: CASSQGMAGTFYNEQFF.

The chain is built from TRBV6-2 or TRBV6-3 and TRBJ2-7; D may correspond to TRBD1 or TRBD2 (5 bases each). V lost 10 bases to trimming and J lost 0 bases, with 13 bases between them. This CDR3 region has 13 residues. Germline lookup yields CDR1 MNHEY and CDR2 SVGEGT. The CDR3 nucleotides are TGTGCCACTACAACGGGACGCTCCTACGAGCAGTACTTC. This translates into CATTTGRSYEQYF.

J is TRBJ2-1 and V is TRBV6-2 or TRBV6-3; tentative D call: TRBD1 (6 bases). The CDR3 runs 14 residues. Looked up from germline, CDR1 is MNHEY and CDR2 is SVGEGT. Between the trimmed V and J ends, which lost 5 bases and 3 bases, there was a span of 11 bases. Here the CDR3 reads CASSAGTHYNEQFF. DNA of the CDR3: TGTGCCAGCAGTGCCGGGACACACTACAATGAGCAGTTCTTC.

The V gene is TRBV29-1, the J gene TRBJ2-6; perhaps TRBD1 as D (5 bases). The CDR3 totals 14 residues. Trimming cost V 6 bases and J 0 bases, with 9 bases left between them. Germline lookup yields CDR1 SQVTM and CDR2 ANQGSEA. In DNA form, the CDR3 reads TGCAGCGTCATCACAGGCTCTGGGGCCAACGTCCTGACTTTC. Translated, it gives CSVITGSGANVLTF. Supplemented by reference TRBV29-1 and TRBJ2-6, the full variable domain reads SAVISQKPSRDICQRGTSLTIQCQVDSQVTMMFWYRQQPGQSLTLIATANQGSEATYESGFVIDKFPISRPNLTFSTLTVSNMSPEDSSIYLCSVITGSGANVLTFGAGSRLTVL.

This chain connects TRBV6-5 to TRBJ1-5; TRBD1 matches 7 bases. V shed 6 bases and J 7 bases; nucleotides not matched to a gene: 9. The germline CDR1 and CDR2 sequences are MNHEY and SVGAGI. This CDR3 is 14 amino acids long. The CDR3 DNA reads as TGTGCCAGCAGGCGCACAGGGGTAAGCCAGCCCCAGCATTTT. Protein sequence: CASRRTGVSQPQHF.

This chain connects TRBV24-1 to TRBJ2-3; TRBD1 matches at 7 bases. Germline V gives CDR1 KGHDR, CDR2 SFDVKD. V dropped 4 bases and J dropped 4; count of bases not matched to a gene: 7. This CDR3 region has 15 residues. The CDR3: CATSDPTGFADTQYF. The CDR3 coding sequence is TGTGCCACCAGTGACCCGACAGGGTTTGCAGATACGCAGTATTTT.

This clonotype turned up a few times. The J gene is TRBJ2-7, the V gene TRBV7-2; D tentatively fits TRBD1 or TRBD2 (5 bases each). The CDR3 loop spans 16 amino acids. Germline assignment: CDR1 SGHTA and CDR2 FQGNSA. CDR3: CARRVVSGLLSYEQYF. The CDR3 region has the DNA TGTGCACGCAGGGTGGTTTCGGGGTTACTCTCCTACGAGCAGTACTTC.

This clonotype showed up just a few times. This chain connects TRBV28 to TRBJ1-2; 8 nucleotides match TRBD1. CDR1 MDHEN and CDR2 SYDVKM come from the germline V gene. V shed 6 bases and J 7 bases; nucleotides not matched to a gene: 16. The CDR3 runs to 16 residues. The CDR3 DNA is TGTGCCAGCAGCCACTTAACCGACAGGGGCCTAGGTGGCTACACCTTC. Its protein is CASSHLTDRGLGGYTF.

In this sample, this clonotype turned up once. The gene calls are TRBV4-3 and TRBJ2-6, with D tentatively TRBD1 (7 bases). The CDR3 has 18 residues. V gave up 1 base and J gave up 2 bases, with 15 bases separating them. Germline lookup yields CDR1 LGHNA and CDR2 YSLEER. DNA of the CDR3: TGCGCCAGCAGCCAAGTCGCCCAGGGGGGCCCTGGGGCCAACGTCCTGACTTTC. It is translated as CASSQVAQGGPGANVLTF.

The chain couples TRBV4-1 to TRBJ1-2; possible D gene TRBD1, 5 bases. Germline-derived CDR1 and CDR2 are MGHRA and YSYEKL. This CDR3 contains 14 residues. Between the trimmed V and J ends, which lost 3 bases and 1 base, there was a span of 9 bases. The CDR3 reads CASSHGQGNYGYTF. CDR3 coding DNA: TGCGCCAGCAGCCATGGTCAGGGTAACTATGGCTACACCTTC.

This rearrangement joins TRBV4-3 to TRBJ2-7; the match to TRBD2 covers 7 bases. This CDR3 is built from 13 residues. J gave up 10 bases and V 2 bases, and 8 bases lay outside the gene matches. Per germline, CDR1 LGHNA and CDR2 YSLEER. DNA of the CDR3: TGCGCCAGCAGCCAAAATTTTCTAGCGGAACAGTACTTC. This encodes CASSQNFLAEQYF.

This clonotype was seen once. CDR3 in DNA: TGTGCCAGCAAGACCGGACAGGGACATGGCTACACCTTC. It translates to CASKTGQGHGYTF. V usage is TRBV6-5 and J usage is TRBJ1-2, with 8 bases that match TRBD1. Germline assignment: CDR1 MNHEY and CDR2 SVGAGI. V trimming: 7 bases; J trimming: 6 bases; junction bases outside the gene matches: 7. The CDR3 sequence is 13 residues long.

The chain carries TRBV7-9 and TRBJ2-7; D could derive from TRBD1 or TRBD2 (6 bases each). The J call could be wrong; TRBJ2-5 is a better fit for the DNA end. This CDR3 spans 15 amino acids. The germline V gene has CDR1 SEHNR and CDR2 FQNEAQ (reference sequence). The CDR3 nucleotides read TGTGCCAGCAGCTTTGACGGGGGCCGTGGGGAGACCCAGTACTTC. This codes for CASSFDGGRGETQYF.

The chain uses TRBV6-2 or TRBV6-3 and TRBJ2-5; D is unresolved. Trimming shortened V by 6 bases and J by 11 bases, and 16 bases separated the two germline ends. The CDR3 length is 12 residues. Germline-derived CDR1 and CDR2 are MNHEY and SVGEGT. CDR3 protein: CASRSISNEQYF. CDR3 DNA sequence: TGTGCCAGCAGGAGTATCTCCAATGAGCAGTACTTC.